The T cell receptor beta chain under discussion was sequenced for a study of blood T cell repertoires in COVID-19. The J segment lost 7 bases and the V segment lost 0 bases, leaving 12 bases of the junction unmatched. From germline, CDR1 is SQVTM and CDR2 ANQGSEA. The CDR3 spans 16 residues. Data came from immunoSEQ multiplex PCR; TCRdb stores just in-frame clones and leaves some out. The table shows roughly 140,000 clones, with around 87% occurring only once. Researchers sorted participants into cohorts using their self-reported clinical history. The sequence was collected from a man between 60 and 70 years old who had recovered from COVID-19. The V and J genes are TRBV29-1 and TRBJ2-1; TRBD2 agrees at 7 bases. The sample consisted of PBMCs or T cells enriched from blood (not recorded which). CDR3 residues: CSVEDRYRRGLNEQFF. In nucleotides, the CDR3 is TGCAGCGTTGAAGATCGTTACCGGCGGGGGTTAAATGAGCAGTTCTTC.